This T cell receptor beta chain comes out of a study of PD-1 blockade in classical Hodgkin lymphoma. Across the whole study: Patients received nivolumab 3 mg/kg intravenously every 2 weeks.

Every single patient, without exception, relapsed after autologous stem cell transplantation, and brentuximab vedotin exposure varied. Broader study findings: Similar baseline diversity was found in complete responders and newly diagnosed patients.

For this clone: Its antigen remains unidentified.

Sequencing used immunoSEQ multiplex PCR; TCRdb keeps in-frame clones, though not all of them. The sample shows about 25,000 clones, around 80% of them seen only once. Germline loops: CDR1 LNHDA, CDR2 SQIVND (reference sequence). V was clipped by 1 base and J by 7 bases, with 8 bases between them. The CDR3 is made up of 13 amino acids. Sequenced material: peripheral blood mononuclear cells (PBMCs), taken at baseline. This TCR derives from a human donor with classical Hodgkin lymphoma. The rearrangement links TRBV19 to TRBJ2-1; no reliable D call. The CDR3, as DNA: TGTGCCAGTAGTATAGGTAGCCTAAATGAGCAGTTCTTC. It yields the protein CASSIGSLNEQFF. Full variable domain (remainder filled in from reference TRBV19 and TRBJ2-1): DGGITQSPKYLFRKEGQNVTLSCEQNLNHDAMYWYRQDPGQGLRLIYYSQIVNDFQKGDIAEGYSVSREKKESFPLTVTSAQKNPTAFYLCASSIGSLNEQFFGPGTRLTVL.